The rows below give T cell receptor beta chains drawn from one sample of a study of human T cells and chemical hapten exposure. TCRdb passed the 5' RACE reads through MiXCR, listing each CDR3 protein once. This sample carries about 80,000 distinct CDR3 sequences, approximately 7.7% of them seen once, and the ten largest clones take approximately 2.1%. Receptor source: a male donor in good health. Both conserved end residues are part of each CDR3. D genes are given only for firm matches. Clone size is stated in some rows and not others, as once, few, many or a class when expanded.

>TRBV6-5|NA|TRBJ2-1|TRBD2
CASSRAGTGDNEQFF
TGTGCCAGCAGCCGAGCGGGAACTGGGGACAATGAGCAGTTCTTC
>TRBV12-3/TRBV12-4|few|TRBJ1-4|NA
CASSLGPATNEKLFF
TGTGCCAGCAGCCTGGGCCCTGCAACTAATGAAAAACTGTTTTTT
>TRBV11-2|few|TRBJ1-1|NA
CASSFLGTNTEAFF
TGTGCCAGCAGCTTTCTGGGGACGAACACTGAAGCTTTCTTT
>TRBV2|few|TRBJ1-4|TRBD1
CASRGDRPSRRNEKLFF
TGTGCCAGCAGGGGGGACAGGCCATCCAGACGTAATGAAAAACTGTTTTTT
>TRBV7-2|many|TRBJ1-1|NA
CASSEYTEAFF
TGTGCCAGCAGCGAGTACACTGAAGCTTTCTTT
>TRBV20-1|few|TRBJ1-2|TRBD1
CSARRPGQNYGYTF
TGCAGTGCTAGACGGCCGGGACAGAACTATGGCTACACCTTC
>TRBV12-5|many|TRBJ2-7|NA
CASGTGTHSYEQYF
TGTGCTAGTGGTACCGGGACTCACTCCTACGAGCAGTACTTC
>TRBV5-1|many|TRBJ2-3|NA
CASSLAGLTGAADTQYF
TGCGCCAGCAGCTTGGCGGGTTTGACGGGAGCAGCAGATACGCAGTATTTT
>TRBV5-6|NA|TRBJ2-7|TRBD2
CASRLGLAETYEQYF
TGTGCCAGCAGGTTGGGACTAGCGGAAACCTACGAGCAGTACTTC
>TRBV5-1|NA|TRBJ2-7|NA
CASSWGPPTGSAYEQYF
TGCGCCAGCAGCTGGGGACCCCCGACAGGATCCGCCTACGAGCAGTACTTC
>TRBV7-2|NA|TRBJ2-5|NA
CASSPRGQRETQYF
TGTGCCAGCAGCCCGAGAGGTCAGCGGGAGACCCAGTACTTC
>TRBV6-4|many|TRBJ2-3|NA
CASSPGATDTQYF
TGTGCCAGCAGTCCGGGGGCCACAGATACGCAGTATTTT
>TRBV7-9|many|TRBJ2-3|NA
CASSPPGAGDADTQYF
TGTGCCAGCAGCCCCCCAGGGGCGGGAGACGCAGATACGCAGTATTTT
>TRBV12-3/TRBV12-4|few|TRBJ1-6|NA
CASSLEGTLNSPLHF
TGTGCCAGCAGTTTAGAGGGGACATTGAATTCACCCCTCCACTTT
>TRBV6-6|few|TRBJ2-6|TRBD1
CASSYTGGYSGANVLTF
TGTGCCAGCAGTTACACAGGGGGTTACTCTGGGGCCAACGTCCTGACTTTC
>TRBV29-1|many|TRBJ2-3|NA
CSVATRSDTQYF
TGCAGCGTTGCTACCCGTTCTGATACGCAGTATTTT
>TRBV6-5|NA|TRBJ2-3|NA
CASSYWEGVTDTQYF
TGTGCCAGCAGTTACTGGGAGGGGGTCACAGATACGCAGTATTTT
>TRBV29-1|few|TRBJ2-1|NA
CSVAQDYNEQFF
TGCAGCGTTGCGCAGGACTACAATGAGCAGTTCTTC
>TRBV29-1|few|TRBJ2-7|NA
CSVKTGTNSYEQYF
TGCAGCGTTAAGACCGGGACAAACTCCTACGAGCAGTACTTC
>TRBV6-5|NA|TRBJ2-7|TRBD1
CATSRGTEFLEQYF
TGTGCCACAAGCAGGGGGACAGAGTTTCTCGAGCAGTACTTC
>TRBV4-3|many|TRBJ2-3|NA
CASSQDLEDTRTDTQYF
TGCGCCAGCAGCCAAGATCTAGAGGACACACGCACAGATACGCAGTATTTT
>TRBV7-9|many|TRBJ2-1|NA
CASRPGGSRTPPRFF
TGTGCCAGCCGCCCCGGTGGGTCGAGGACCCCGCCCCGGTTCTTC
>TRBV6-5|many|TRBJ2-3|NA
CASSYSVWGITDTQYF
TGTGCCAGCAGTTACTCGGTCTGGGGGATCACAGATACGCAGTATTTT
>TRBV11-2|few|TRBJ2-1|NA
CASSLDRWSSYNEQFF
TGTGCCAGCAGCTTAGATCGATGGAGCTCCTACAATGAGCAGTTCTTC
>TRBV12-3/TRBV12-4|many|TRBJ1-5|NA
CASSLGGSSNQPQHF
TGTGCCAGCAGTTTAGGAGGGAGCAGCAATCAGCCCCAGCATTTT
>TRBV20-1|many|TRBJ1-2|NA
CSAETLNAGPILGYGYTF
TGCAGTGCAGAAACCTTAAATGCGGGGCCAATCCTTGGGTATGGCTACACCTTC
>TRBV14|NA|TRBJ1-5|NA
CASSHFGQPQHF
TGTGCCAGCAGCCACTTTGGTCAGCCCCAGCATTTT
>TRBV4-3|NA|TRBJ2-2|NA
CASSQDWDSRTGELFF
TGCGCCAGCAGCCAAGATTGGGACTCCCGCACCGGGGAGCTGTTTTTT
>TRBV12-3/TRBV12-4|NA|TRBJ2-1|TRBD2
CASSSRTSGGPSASSYNEQFF
TGTGCCAGCAGTTCCAGGACTAGCGGGGGACCCTCCGCAAGCTCCTACAATGAGCAGTTCTTC
>TRBV3-1|NA|TRBJ1-3|NA
CASSQEDKIIHSGNTIYF
TGTGCCAGCAGCCAAGAGGACAAGATTATCCACTCTGGAAACACCATATATTTT
>TRBV7-9|many|TRBJ2-3|NA
CASSSRMFTDTQYF
TGTGCCAGCAGCAGTCGTATGTTCACAGATACGCAGTATTTT
>TRBV7-2|few|TRBJ2-3|TRBD2
CASSPMAGGPTATDTQYF
TGTGCCAGCAGCCCGATGGCGGGGGGGCCAACCGCGACAGATACGCAGTATTTT
>TRBV7-2|NA|TRBJ2-3|NA
CASSQRARGRWHGNTDTQYF
TGTGCCAGCAGCCAAAGGGCCCGGGGGAGATGGCACGGAAACACAGATACGCAGTATTTT
>TRBV20-1|many|TRBJ2-7|TRBD2
CSARTSGSYEQYF
TGCAGTGCCAGGACTAGCGGGAGTTATGAGCAGTACTTC
>TRBV6-5|many|TRBJ2-3|TRBD1
CASSPRDRGLFADTQYF
TGTGCCAGCAGTCCCCGGGACAGGGGGCTTTTTGCAGATACGCAGTATTTT
>TRBV7-2|few|TRBJ2-3|NA
CASTTERFRTDTQYF
TGTGCCAGCACCACCGAAAGGTTCCGCACAGATACGCAGTATTTT
>TRBV6-6|many|TRBJ2-3|NA
CASSQSGWSTDTQYF
TGTGCCAGCTCCCAGAGCGGGTGGAGCACAGATACGCAGTATTTT
>TRBV27|NA|TRBJ1-6|TRBD1
CASTRTGSYNSPLHF
TGTGCCAGCACCCGGACAGGGAGCTATAATTCACCCCTCCACTTT
>TRBV6-5|NA|TRBJ1-5|TRBD1
CASSWTGGNQPQHF
TGTGCCAGCAGTTGGACAGGGGGGAATCAGCCCCAGCATTTT
>TRBV3-1|NA|TRBJ2-7|NA
CASSQVPGPTYEQYF
TGTGCCAGCAGCCAAGTTCCGGGGCCAACCTACGAGCAGTACTTC
>TRBV7-9|NA|TRBJ2-7|TRBD2
CASSSSLAGTHHEQYF
TGTGCCAGCAGCTCATCTCTAGCGGGGACCCACCACGAGCAGTACTTC
>TRBV7-9|NA|TRBJ2-3|NA
CASSWDRARDTQYF
TGTGCCAGCAGCTGGGACCGCGCCCGAGATACGCAGTATTTT
>TRBV20-1|NA|TRBJ2-7|TRBD2
CSAGTSGDYEQYF
TGCAGTGCCGGGACTAGCGGGGACTACGAGCAGTACTTC
>TRBV19|NA|TRBJ1-1|TRBD1
CASSGQGRTEAFF
TGTGCCAGTAGTGGACAGGGGAGGACTGAAGCTTTCTTT
>TRBV7-3|NA|TRBJ2-2|TRBD1
CASSLDRGGTGELIF
TGTGCCAGCAGCTTAGACAGGGGAGGCACCGGGGAGCTGATTTTT
>TRBV7-2|many|TRBJ2-3|NA
CASSFETGPQYF
TGTGCCAGCAGCTTCGAGACAGGTCCGCAGTATTTT
>TRBV29-1|NA|TRBJ2-5|NA
CSVGGVLKETQYF
TGCAGCGTTGGCGGGGTTCTCAAAGAGACCCAGTACTTC
>TRBV7-9|NA|TRBJ1-2|TRBD1
CASRKDREDGYTF
TGTGCCAGCAGGAAGGACAGGGAGGATGGCTACACCTTC
>TRBV3-1|few|TRBJ2-7|TRBD2
CASSHSSGRGSWTYEQYF
TGTGCCAGCAGCCATTCTAGCGGGAGGGGCTCTTGGACCTACGAGCAGTACTTC
>TRBV10-1|many|TRBJ2-1|NA
CASSPGQLEEQFF
TGCGCCAGCAGCCCCGGACAGCTTGAAGAGCAGTTCTTC
>TRBV4-1|many|TRBJ2-7|NA
CASSQVRVPYEQYF
TGCGCCAGCAGCCAAGTTAGGGTTCCCTACGAGCAGTACTTC